The T cell receptor (beta chain) described here comes from a study of technical replicates of blood from a few donors. This clone has only one observation. The repertoire was sequenced with immunoSEQ multiplex PCR; TCRdb's copy has only in-frame clones and lacks some. The top ten clones hold 0.39% of a sample with 45,000 to 55,000 clones, about 96% of them seen once. This TCR was sampled from a human donor in good health. The sequenced material came from T cells isolated from PBMCs.

CDR3 bases: TGCGCCAGCAGCATAAGACTAGCGGGAGTAGATGAGCAGTTCTTC. This codes for CASSIRLAGVDEQFF. This sequence joins TRBV5-1 and TRBJ2-1, with TRBD2 matching over 12 bases. Germline V gene data show CDR1 as SGHRS and CDR2 as YFSETQ. This CDR3 has 15 residues. V shed 4 bases, J shed 8 bases, and the junction held 7 bases outside the gene matches.